One sample yielded the 24 T cell receptor beta chains listed below, sequenced in a study of post-analysis software for immune sequencing data. Unique molecular identifiers had been added to the TCR beta cDNA libraries. TCRdb re-called the PCR reads with MiXCR, one entry per CDR3 protein. The sample has around 700,000 distinct CDR3 sequences; 55% to 60% are singletons. Study outcomes and limitations: Roughly five TRBV segments appeared more often in patients than in controls, and TRBV5-6, TRBV5-1 and TRBV20-1 were among these.

Their specific antigens are unknown. Sequencing used blood. These receptors were obtained from a girl aged 2 to 9 with multiple sclerosis.

J is TRBJ1-5 and V is TRBV20-1; 7 bases align to TRBD1. Germline CDR1 and CDR2: DFQATT and SNEGSKA (reference sequence). Trimming cost V 0 bases and J 2 bases; bases outside gene matches: 7. This CDR3 is 16 amino acids long. The CDR3 sequence is CSARDGDRVGNQPQHF. CDR3 sequence (DNA): TGCAGTGCTAGAGACGGAGACAGGGTTGGCAATCAGCCCCAGCATTTT.

The gene calls are TRBV12-3 or TRBV12-4 and TRBJ2-7, with 9 bases aligning to TRBD1. This CDR3 region has 15 residues. After removal of 3 bases from V and 7 bases from J, the junction contained 10 bases not matched to a gene. The CDR3 region is CASSFIGTGYNEQYF. CDR3 in DNA: TGTGCCAGCAGTTTTATCGGGACAGGGTACAATGAGCAGTACTTC.

As for this clonotype: The junction shows a germline mismatch at one end, possibly a read error. This rearrangement joins TRBV6-2 or TRBV6-3 to TRBJ2-1; D is perhaps TRBD2 (5 bases). This CDR3 spans 13 amino acids. Looked up from germline, CDR1 is MNHEY and CDR2 is SVGEGT. CDR3 loop: CASRYSLANEQFF. CDR3 bases: TGTGCCAGCAGGTACTCGCTAGCCAATGAGCAGTTCTTC.

This sequence joins TRBV7-9 and TRBJ1-2, with D tentatively TRBD1 (5 bases). CDR3 length: 13 amino acids. Trimming stripped 5 bases from V and 4 bases from J, with 11 bases between. From germline, CDR1 is SEHNR and CDR2 FQNEAQ (reference sequence). The CDR3 coding sequence is TGTGCCAGCAGCGCAGGGCTTCTCTATGGCTACACCTTC. It encodes CASSAGLLYGYTF.

This sequence joins TRBV20-1 and TRBJ1-1; the D is unclear. The CDR3 length is 14 residues. The V gene lost 6 bases and the J gene lost 5 bases, with 19 bases spanning the gap. Germline V gene sequence: CDR1 DFQATT, CDR2 SNEGSKA (reference sequence). The CDR3, as DNA: TGCAGTGCAATGGTTGGAGGGATGGGGACTGAAGCTTTCTTT. This encodes CSAMVGGMGTEAFF.

V usage is TRBV15 and J usage is TRBJ2-6; either TRBD1 or TRBD2 may fit D (5 bases each). CDR1 LNHNV and CDR2 YYDKDF come from the germline V gene (reference sequence). The CDR3 sequence is 15 residues long. V gave up 3 bases and J gave up 4 bases, with 10 bases separating them. CDR3: CATSSGTSGANVLTF. The CDR3 region has the DNA TGTGCCACCAGCAGCGGGACGTCGGGGGCCAACGTCCTGACTTTC.

The genes are TRBV6-5 and TRBJ2-5, with 11 bases that match TRBD2. The length of the CDR3 is 15 residues. V lost 5 bases, J lost 3 bases, and 5 bases stayed unmatched. CDR1 and CDR2 (germline): MNHEY, SVGAGI. CDR3 sequence: CASSPVLAGEETQYF. The CDR3 DNA reads TGTGCCAGCAGTCCGGTACTAGCGGGAGAAGAGACCCAGTACTTC.

The gene calls are TRBV6-5 and TRBJ2-7, with D maybe TRBD2 (6 bases). The J call may be in error: the DNA end matches TRBJ2-5 better. CDR1 is MNHEY and CDR2 is SVGAGI in the germline V gene. The CDR3 sequence is 14 residues long. The CDR3 sequence is CASSGAGRLETQYF. In DNA form, the CDR3 reads TGTGCCAGCAGTGGCGCGGGGAGACTAGAGACCCAGTACTTC.

This chain connects TRBV9 to TRBJ2-1, with 12 bases fitting TRBD2. V was pared by 2 bases and J by 8 bases, with 5 bases of the junction left unmatched. The CDR3 runs 15 residues. Germline V gene lookup returns CDR1 SGDLS and CDR2 YYNGEE. DNA for the CDR3: TGTGCCAGCAGCGTCGGACTAGCGGGGAGCCATGAGCAGTTCTTC. This encodes CASSVGLAGSHEQFF. The complete variable domain, with remaining parts taken from reference TRBV9 and TRBJ2-1, reads DSGVTQTPKHLITATGQRVTLRCSPRSGDLSVYWYQQSLDQGLQFLIQYYNGEERAKGNILERFSAQQFPDLHSELNLSSLELGDSALYFCASSVGLAGSHEQFFGPGTRLTVL.

The J gene is TRBJ2-2, the V gene TRBV6-2 or TRBV6-3, with D possibly called TRBD1 or TRBD2 (5 bases each). Trimming removed 7 bases at V and 7 bases at J, with 19 bases between. Germline CDR1 MNHEY, CDR2 SVGEGT. The CDR3 has 15 residues. CDR3 region: CASNTGTPNLGELFF. CDR3 DNA: TGTGCCAGCAATACCGGGACCCCCAACCTCGGGGAGCTGTTTTTT.

This clonotype has a single count. V is TRBV27 and J is TRBJ2-7, with D hard to call. The CDR3 is made up of 13 amino acids. CDR1 is MNHEY, CDR2 SMNVEV, per germline (reference sequence). The V end lost 3 bases, the J end lost 3 bases, and 9 bases lay between the germline ends. CDR3 loop: CASSFQLGYEQYF. Here the CDR3 DNA reads TGTGCCAGCAGTTTTCAGCTCGGCTACGAGCAGTACTTC.

V gene TRBV6-6 combines with J gene TRBJ2-1; 7 bases map to TRBD1. The CDR3 contains 14 residues. CDR1 is MNHNY and CDR2 is SVGAGI in the germline V gene (reference sequence). With 5 bases clipped from V and 7 bases from J, the junction kept 8 bases outside the gene matches. The CDR3: CASSRTGSRNEQFF. The CDR3 DNA follows: TGTGCCAGCAGTCGGACAGGTAGTAGGAATGAGCAGTTCTTC.

This clonotype was detected a few times. This chain links TRBV15 with TRBJ2-7, with 9 bases matching TRBD1. Per the germline V gene, CDR1 is LNHNV and CDR2 is YYDKDF (reference sequence). The CDR3 length is 15 residues. The ends lost 4 bases at V and 2 bases at J; junction bases unmatched: 6. CDR3 DNA sequence: TGTGCCACCAGCAACGTCCGGGACAGGGCCTACGAGCAGTACTTC. It specifies CATSNVRDRAYEQYF.

CDR3 sequence reads: CSARGTGTGYTF. For the CDR3, the DNA is TGCAGTGCTAGAGGGACAGGGACTGGCTACACCTTC. The chain employs TRBV20-1 and TRBJ1-2, with 8 bases matching TRBD1. The CDR3 covers 12 residues. Losses at the gene ends were 1 base for V and 7 bases for J; bases not matched to a gene: 2. CDR1 is DFQATT and CDR2 is SNEGSKA in the germline V gene (reference sequence).

The rearrangement uses TRBV5-1 and TRBJ2-1, with 12 nucleotides matching TRBD2. Germline V gene sequence: CDR1 SGHRS, CDR2 YFSETQ. V shed 3 bases, J shed 10 bases, and the junction held 20 bases outside the gene matches. The CDR3 runs to 19 residues. The CDR3 region has the DNA TGCGCCAGCAGCTACCCGGGACTAGCGGGCGCTTTACCTACCGGGGAGCAGTTCTTC. It is translated as CASSYPGLAGALPTGEQFF. The full variable domain, in which reference TRBV5-1 and TRBJ2-1 provide the parts outside the CDR3, is KAGVTQTPRYLIKTRGQQVTLSCSPISGHRSVSWYQQTPGQGLQFLFEYFSETQRNKGNFPGRFSGRQFSNSRSEMNVSTLELGDSALYLCASSYPGLAGALPTGEQFFGPGTRLTVL.

V and J are TRBV12-3 or TRBV12-4 and TRBJ2-5; D uncertain. V was cut by 2 bases and J by 0 bases, with 16 bases left in between. CDR3 length: 17 amino acids. The CDR3: CASSLSPESQYQETQYF. The CDR3 DNA sequence: TGTGCCAGCAGTTTATCCCCGGAGAGCCAGTACCAAGAGACCCAGTACTTC.

This clonotype was counted only a few times. DNA of the CDR3: TGCGCCAGCAGCTCAGAGCGGGAGGACAATGAGCAGTTCTTC. Amino acid sequence: CASSSEREDNEQFF. This chain uses TRBV5-1 with TRBJ2-1; the match to TRBD2 covers 9 bases. This CDR3 has 14 amino acids. Germline CDR1 SGHRS, CDR2 YFSETQ. V was clipped by 3 bases and J by 5 bases; unmatched bases: 3.

The chain joins TRBV5-1 to TRBJ1-6; 10 positions match TRBD1. The V gene's germline CDR1 is SGHRS and CDR2 YFSETQ. V lost 4 bases, J lost 7 bases, and 8 bases stayed unmatched. This CDR3 has 16 amino acids. The CDR3 loop reads CASSPPTGGWNSPLHF. CDR3 bases: TGCGCCAGCAGCCCACCGACAGGGGGCTGGAATTCACCCCTCCACTTT.

This chain links TRBV7-2 with TRBJ1-2, with D possibly being TRBD1 (5 bases). This CDR3 has 13 residues. Germline V gene lookup returns CDR1 SGHTA and CDR2 FQGNSA. Trimming removed 4 bases at V and 8 bases at J, with 14 bases between. The CDR3 is CASSSPGARGYTF. CDR3 nucleotide sequence: TGTGCCAGCAGCTCCCCCGGGGCGCGAGGCTACACCTTC.

This clonotype was picked up a small number of times. The chain recombines TRBV20-1 with TRBJ2-1; 8 nucleotides agree with TRBD2. The CDR3 loop spans 13 amino acids. The V and J ends lost 4 bases and 8 bases, in that order; junction bases with no gene match: 7. Germline loops: CDR1 DFQATT, CDR2 SNEGSKA (reference sequence). CDR3 protein: CSATGTRRYEQFF. The CDR3 DNA reads TGCAGTGCTACCGGGACTAGACGGTATGAGCAGTTCTTC.

The V and J genes are TRBV19 and TRBJ1-2, with D hard to call. V lost 5 bases, J lost 8 bases, and 15 bases lay in between. Germline V gene data show CDR1 as LNHDA and CDR2 as SQIVND (reference sequence). This CDR3 contains 13 residues. This chain's CDR3 is CASSPQSNEGYTF. CDR3 DNA: TGTGCCAGTAGTCCTCAAAGCAATGAGGGCTACACCTTC.

The chain employs TRBV20-1 and TRBJ2-1; D is ambiguous. Germline V lookup: CDR1 DFQATT, CDR2 SNEGSKA (reference sequence). V shed 3 bases and J shed 2 bases, with 5 bases lying between them. The CDR3 spans 12 residues. In nucleotides, the CDR3 is TGCAGTGCTAGTACGCCCTACAATGAGCAGTTCTTC. Translation: CSASTPYNEQFF.

The chain recombines TRBV7-9 with TRBJ2-1; D not certain. The CDR3 runs 16 residues. Germline values: CDR1 SEHNR, CDR2 FQNEAQ (reference sequence). V was cut by 5 bases and J by 8 bases, with 22 bases left in between. Here the CDR3 DNA reads TGTGCCAGCAGCGCCCCCCCCGGACGGGCGAAGGATGAGCAGTTCTTC. Translating it yields CASSAPPGRAKDEQFF. The full variable domain, rest sourced from reference TRBV7-9 and TRBJ2-1, is DTGVSQNPRHKITKRGQNVTFRCDPISEHNRLYWYRQTLGQGPEFLTYFQNEAQLEKSRLLSDRFSAERPKGSFSTLEIQRTEQGDSAMYLCASSAPPGRAKDEQFFGPGTRLTVL.

The CDR3 nucleotides read TGTGCCAGCAGTTACTCAGGCCTAGAAGCAGAGACCCAGTACTTC. Its translation is CASSYSGLEAETQYF. The chain links TRBV6-2 or TRBV6-3 to TRBJ2-5; no clear D gene. CDR1 and CDR2 (germline): MNHEY, SVGEGT. Trimming left V 0 bases short and J 4 bases short, with 12 bases between. The length of the CDR3 is 15 residues.